The present entry profiles one T cell receptor (beta chain) with its context. The data derive from a study of blood T cell repertoires in COVID-19. On the study more broadly: In each case, the material was cDNA or gDNA derived from T cells, B-cell-depleted T cells, or PBMCs.

Original data processing: Amplification of reference gene primers was used by the study to estimate nucleated cell counts. Profiled with immunoSEQ multiplex PCR; TCRdb holds only in-frame clones, not every one. V and J calls and clone size come straight from that table; D and trimming were deduced from the DNA. The sample yields 150,000 to 200,000 clones, more than 75% seen once. Germline V lookup: CDR1 SGHTA, CDR2 FQGNSA. Trimming left V 5 bases short and J 5 bases short, with 13 bases between. The CDR3 spans 14 residues. The chain is built from TRBV7-2 and TRBJ1-5, with D uncertain. Sequenced material: peripheral blood. The TCR was taken from a human donor in a cohort sampled during active COVID-19. The CDR3 sequence: CASSEGVSYQPQHF. The CDR3 bases are TGTGCCAGCAGCGAGGGAGTATCCTATCAGCCCCAGCATTTT.